The 15 T cell receptor beta chains listed next were all sequenced from one sample in a study of T cell changes during pregnancy in multiple sclerosis. Measured with immunoSEQ multiplex PCR; TCRdb has only the in-frame clones, and not every one. The sample lists 45,000 to 65,000 clones, about 90% occurring once. The sequenced sample was CD4+ T cells from peripheral blood mononuclear cells, obtained in the third trimester of pregnancy. Receptors originate from a female donor with multiple sclerosis, enrolled in a pregnancy study.

The chain's CDR3 is CASSLGDRDDNEQFF. The CDR3, as DNA: TGCGCCAGCAGCTTGGGGGACAGGGATGACAATGAGCAGTTCTTC. This chain uses TRBV5-1 with TRBJ2-1; 9 bases agree with TRBD1. Per germline, CDR1 SGHRS and CDR2 YFSETQ. This CDR3 contains 15 residues. V gave up 0 bases and J gave up 5 bases; unmatched junction bases: 3. Full variable domain (outside the CDR3, taken from reference TRBV5-1 and TRBJ2-1): KAGVTQTPRYLIKTRGQQVTLSCSPISGHRSVSWYQQTPGQGLQFLFEYFSETQRNKGNFPGRFSGRQFSNSRSEMNVSTLELGDSALYLCASSLGDRDDNEQFFGPGTRLTVL.

This clone was observed a single time. The V and J genes are TRBV29-1 and TRBJ2-7; 10 positions agree with TRBD1. Germline V gene sequence: CDR1 SQVTM, CDR2 ANQGSEA. The CDR3 runs 13 residues. V shed 7 bases, J shed 5 bases, and the junction held 8 bases outside the gene matches. The CDR3 nucleotides read TGCAGCGCCAAGGACAGGGGGATCGACGAGCAGTACTTC. This sequence encodes CSAKDRGIDEQYF.

DNA for the CDR3: TGTGCCAGCAGTTTGACAGCTCTCGAGCAGTACTTC. It yields the protein CASSLTALEQYF. V and J are TRBV25-1 and TRBJ2-5, with TRBD1 as a possible D gene (5 bases). The J call is doubtful: the DNA matches TRBJ2-7 better. The CDR3 covers 12 residues. Per the germline V gene, CDR1 is MGHDK and CDR2 is SYGVNS.

The chain is built from TRBV4-1 and TRBJ1-2; D not resolved. The V gene lost 1 base and the J gene lost 3 bases, with 9 bases spanning the gap. CDR3 length: 14 amino acids. Germline assignment: CDR1 MGHRA and CDR2 YSYEKL. DNA for the CDR3: TGCGCCAGCAGCCAAGTGGGGAGGGACTATGGCTACACCTTC. Protein product: CASSQVGRDYGYTF.

The CDR3 is CASPAVAFF. In DNA, the CDR3 is TGCGCCAGCCCGGCGGTTGCTTTCTTT. The V and J genes are TRBV10-1 and TRBJ1-1; D unclear. Germline values: CDR1 WNHNN, CDR2 SYGVQD (reference sequence). V gave up 8 bases and J gave up 11 bases, with 9 bases separating them. This CDR3 spans 9 amino acids.

This chain joins TRBV5-6 and TRBJ2-3; possibly TRBD1 for D (5 bases). Trimming cost V 0 bases and J 3 bases, with 8 bases left between them. CDR3 length: 14 amino acids. Germline V lookup: CDR1 SGHDT, CDR2 YYEEEE. The CDR3 loop is CASSLVQGTDTQYF. The CDR3 bases are TGTGCCAGCAGCTTGGTTCAGGGTACAGATACGCAGTATTTT.

This rearrangement joins TRBV7-9 to TRBJ1-2; D is unresolved. This CDR3 has 15 residues. CDR1 and CDR2 from the germline V gene are SEHNR and FQNEAQ (reference sequence). Trimming removed 3 bases from V and 8 bases from J, with 19 bases in between. The DNA of the CDR3 is TGTGCCAGCAGCTTGGCGGGTTCTCCTGCAAGAGGCTACACCTTC. Protein product: CASSLAGSPARGYTF. Filled out from reference TRBV7-9 and TRBJ1-2, the complete variable domain reads DTGVSQNPRHKITKRGQNVTFRCDPISEHNRLYWYRQTLGQGPEFLTYFQNEAQLEKSRLLSDRFSAERPKGSFSTLEIQRTEQGDSAMYLCASSLAGSPARGYTFGSGTRLTVV.

This clone is a singleton in its sample. The rearrangement joins TRBV6-6 to TRBJ1-2, with 11 bases identical to TRBD1. The length of the CDR3 is 16 residues. V gave up 4 bases and J gave up 5 bases; unmatched junction bases: 9. Germline CDR1 reads MNHNY; CDR2 reads SVGAGI (reference sequence). The CDR3 spells CASSSPMGQGVYGYTF. CDR3 nucleotides: TGTGCCAGCAGTTCCCCGATGGGACAGGGGGTTTATGGCTACACCTTC.

J is TRBJ1-3 and V is TRBV5-1; no clear D. The ends were cut back, 4 bases at V and 0 bases at J, with 8 bases in the middle. Germline values: CDR1 SGHRS, CDR2 YFSETQ. This CDR3 is built from 14 residues. The CDR3 protein is CASSPQASGNTIYF. In DNA form, the CDR3 reads TGCGCCAGCAGCCCCCAGGCCTCTGGAAACACCATATATTTT.

The chain recombines TRBV20-1 with TRBJ1-1; 9 positions match TRBD1. Germline CDR1 reads DFQATT; CDR2 reads SNEGSKA (reference sequence). V trimming: 3 bases; J trimming: 11 bases; junction bases outside the gene matches: 4. This CDR3 contains 11 residues. The DNA for the CDR3 is TGCAGTGCTAGGGAGACAGGGGGTGCTTTCTTT. It translates to CSARETGGAFF.

This clone was detected a few times. The chain combines TRBV6-1 with TRBJ1-5, with 9 bases lining up with TRBD1. The CDR3 is 13 residues long. Germline CDR1 is MNHNS and CDR2 is SASEGT. V dropped 4 bases and J dropped 5; count of bases not matched to a gene: 0. The CDR3, as DNA: TGTGCCAGCAGTGGGACAGGGGATCAGCCCCAGCATTTT. It specifies CASSGTGDQPQHF.

This chain links TRBV7-3 with TRBJ2-1, with a possible D match to TRBD2 (6 bases). V was trimmed by 5 bases and J by 9 bases, leaving 17 bases between them. The CDR3 contains 14 residues. The germline CDR1 and CDR2 sequences are SGHTA and FQGTGA. The DNA of the CDR3 is TGTGCCAGCAGCCGATCAGGGACTTTTGGTGAGCAGTTCTTC. Translating it yields CASSRSGTFGEQFF.

The rearrangement links TRBV9 to TRBJ2-5; 8 bases are a match to TRBD2. V dropped 0 bases and J dropped 1; count of bases not matched to a gene: 5. Per the germline V gene, CDR1 is SGDLS and CDR2 is YYNGEE. This CDR3 comprises 16 residues. The CDR3 sequence: CASSVAHSGGQETQYF. CDR3 in DNA: TGTGCCAGCAGCGTAGCCCACAGCGGGGGCCAAGAGACCCAGTACTTC.

V gene TRBV19 combines with J gene TRBJ2-7, with 8 positions matching TRBD1. V shed 5 bases, J shed 2 bases, and the junction held 11 bases outside the gene matches. From germline, CDR1 is LNHDA and CDR2 SQIVND (reference sequence). The length of the CDR3 is 16 residues. CDR3 in amino acids: CASSVPGQESTYEQYF. CDR3 nucleotides: TGTGCCAGTAGTGTACCGGGACAGGAGTCAACCTACGAGCAGTACTTC.

The rearrangement links TRBV25-1 to TRBJ2-7; 7 nucleotides agree with TRBD1. This CDR3 is 15 amino acids long. From germline, CDR1 is MGHDK and CDR2 SYGVNS. Trimming at V came to 1 base and at J to 7 bases, leaving 10 bases not matched to a gene. CDR3 in DNA: TGTGCCAGCAGTGAATTGGGCCAACAGGGGCAAGAGCAGTACTTC. Translating it yields CASSELGQQGQEQYF.